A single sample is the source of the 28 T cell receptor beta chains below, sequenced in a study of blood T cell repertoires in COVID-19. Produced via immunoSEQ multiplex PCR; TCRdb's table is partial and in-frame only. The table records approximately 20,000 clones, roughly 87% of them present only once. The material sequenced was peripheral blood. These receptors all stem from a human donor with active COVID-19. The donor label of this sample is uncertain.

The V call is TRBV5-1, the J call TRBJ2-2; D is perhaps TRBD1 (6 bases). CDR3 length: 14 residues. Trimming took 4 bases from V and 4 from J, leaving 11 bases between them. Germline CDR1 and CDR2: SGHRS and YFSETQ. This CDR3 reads CASSPDRTTGELFF. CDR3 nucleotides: TGCGCCAGCAGCCCCGACAGGACCACCGGGGAGCTGTTTTTT. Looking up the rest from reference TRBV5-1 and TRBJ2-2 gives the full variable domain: KAGVTQTPRYLIKTRGQQVTLSCSPISGHRSVSWYQQTPGQGLQFLFEYFSETQRNKGNFPGRFSGRQFSNSRSEMNVSTLELGDSALYLCASSPDRTTGELFFGEGSRLTVL.

CDR3 sequence: CASSPQGSNTGELFF. The CDR3 nucleotides are TGTGCCAGCAGCCCACAGGGGTCGAACACCGGGGAGCTGTTTTTT. The rearrangement uses TRBV7-6 and TRBJ2-2; 7 bases are shared with TRBD1. The CDR3 loop spans 15 amino acids. Germline V lookup: CDR1 SGHVS, CDR2 FNYEAQ. V was clipped by 5 bases and J by 0 bases; unmatched bases: 3.

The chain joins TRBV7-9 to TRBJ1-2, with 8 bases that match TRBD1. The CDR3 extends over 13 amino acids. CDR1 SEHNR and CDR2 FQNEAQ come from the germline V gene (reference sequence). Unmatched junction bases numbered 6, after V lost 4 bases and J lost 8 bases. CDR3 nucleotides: TGTGCCAGCAGCTACGACAGGGGCGGGGGCTACACCTTC. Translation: CASSYDRGGGYTF.

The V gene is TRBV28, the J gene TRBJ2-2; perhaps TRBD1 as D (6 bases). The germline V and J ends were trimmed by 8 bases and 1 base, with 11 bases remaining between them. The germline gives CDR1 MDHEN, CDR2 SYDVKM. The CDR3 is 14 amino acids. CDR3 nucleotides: TGTGCCAGCGTCACAGGGATGAACACCGGGGAGCTGTTTTTT. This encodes CASVTGMNTGELFF.

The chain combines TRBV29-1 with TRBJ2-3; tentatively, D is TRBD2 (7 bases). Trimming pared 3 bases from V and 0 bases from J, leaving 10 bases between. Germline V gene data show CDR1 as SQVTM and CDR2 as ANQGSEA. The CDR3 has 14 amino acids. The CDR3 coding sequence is TGCAGCGTTGACAGGGGACTAAGCACAGATACGCAGTATTTT. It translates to CSVDRGLSTDTQYF.

The CDR3 sequence: CASSLTRDRTANTGELFF. The CDR3 bases are TGTGCCAGCAGCTTGACCCGGGACAGGACAGCGAACACCGGGGAGCTGTTTTTT. The gene calls are TRBV5-7 and TRBJ2-2; 8 positions agree with TRBD1. TRBV5-7 is flagged as an ORF with uncertain function. The CDR3 loop spans 18 amino acids. V shed 1 base, J shed 0 bases, and the junction held 8 bases outside the gene matches.

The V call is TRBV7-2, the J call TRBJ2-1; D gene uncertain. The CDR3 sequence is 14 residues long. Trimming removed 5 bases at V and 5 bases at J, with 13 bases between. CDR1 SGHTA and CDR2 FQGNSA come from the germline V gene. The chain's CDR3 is CASSTTARNNEQFF. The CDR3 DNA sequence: TGTGCCAGCAGCACTACCGCCCGAAACAATGAGCAGTTCTTC.

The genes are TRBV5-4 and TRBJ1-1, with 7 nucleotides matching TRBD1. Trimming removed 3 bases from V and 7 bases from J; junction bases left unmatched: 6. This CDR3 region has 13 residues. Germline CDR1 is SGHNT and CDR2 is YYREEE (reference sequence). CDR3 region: CASSWQGGGEAFF. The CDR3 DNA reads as TGTGCCAGCAGCTGGCAGGGGGGCGGTGAAGCTTTCTTT.

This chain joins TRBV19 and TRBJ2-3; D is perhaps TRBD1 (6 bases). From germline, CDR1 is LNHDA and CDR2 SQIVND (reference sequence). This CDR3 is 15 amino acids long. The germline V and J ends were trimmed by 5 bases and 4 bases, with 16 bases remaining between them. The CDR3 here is CASSPGHPYPDTQYF. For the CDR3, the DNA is TGTGCCAGTAGTCCGGGACACCCTTACCCAGATACGCAGTATTTT.

CDR3 residues: CSASRSREGRETQYF. In DNA, the CDR3 is TGCAGTGCTAGTCGGTCGCGGGAGGGCAGGGAGACCCAGTACTTC. The chain has TRBV20-1 and TRBJ2-5; 9 bases agree with TRBD2. Germline CDR1 reads DFQATT; CDR2 reads SNEGSKA (reference sequence). The V gene end was trimmed by 3 bases and the J gene end by 5 bases; junction bases not matched to a gene: 10. The CDR3 totals 15 residues.

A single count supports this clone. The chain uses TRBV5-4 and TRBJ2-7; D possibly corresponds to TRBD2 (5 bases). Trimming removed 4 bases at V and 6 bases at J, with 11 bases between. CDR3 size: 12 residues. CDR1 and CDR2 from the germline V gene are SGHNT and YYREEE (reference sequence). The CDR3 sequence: CASSLVAGEQYF. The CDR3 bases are TGTGCCAGCAGCCTGGTGGCGGGCGAGCAGTACTTC.

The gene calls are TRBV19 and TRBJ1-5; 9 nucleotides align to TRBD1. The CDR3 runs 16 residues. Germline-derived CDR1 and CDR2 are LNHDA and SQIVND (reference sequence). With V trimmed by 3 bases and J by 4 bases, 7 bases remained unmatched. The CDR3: CASSIPDRGSNQPQHF. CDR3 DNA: TGTGCCAGTAGTATCCCTGACAGGGGGAGTAATCAGCCCCAGCATTTT.

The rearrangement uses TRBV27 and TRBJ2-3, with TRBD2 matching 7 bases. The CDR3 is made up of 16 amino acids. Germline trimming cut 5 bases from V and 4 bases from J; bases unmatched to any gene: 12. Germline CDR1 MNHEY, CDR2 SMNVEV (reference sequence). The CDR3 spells CASSPRTTRGADTQYF. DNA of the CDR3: TGTGCCAGCAGTCCACGGACTACTCGGGGGGCAGATACGCAGTATTTT.

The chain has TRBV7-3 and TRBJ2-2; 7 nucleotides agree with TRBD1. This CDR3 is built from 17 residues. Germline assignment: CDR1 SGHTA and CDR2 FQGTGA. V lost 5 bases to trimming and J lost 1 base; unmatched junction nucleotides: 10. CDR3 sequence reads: CASSPNGQVRNTGELFF. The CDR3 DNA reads TGTGCCAGCAGCCCCAATGGACAGGTTCGGAACACCGGGGAGCTGTTTTTT.

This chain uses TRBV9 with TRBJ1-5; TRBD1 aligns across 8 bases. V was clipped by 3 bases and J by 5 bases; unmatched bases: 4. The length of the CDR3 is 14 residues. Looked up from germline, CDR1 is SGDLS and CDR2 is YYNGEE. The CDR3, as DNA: TGTGCCAGCAGCGCCGGACAGGGACATCAGCCCCAGCATTTT. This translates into CASSAGQGHQPQHF.

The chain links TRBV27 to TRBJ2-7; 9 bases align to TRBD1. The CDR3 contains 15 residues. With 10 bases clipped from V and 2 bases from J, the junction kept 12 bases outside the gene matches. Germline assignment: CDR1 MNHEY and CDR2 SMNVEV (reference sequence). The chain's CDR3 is CATRPGTGSTYEQYF. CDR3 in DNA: TGTGCCACCCGACCCGGGACAGGGTCTACCTACGAGCAGTACTTC.

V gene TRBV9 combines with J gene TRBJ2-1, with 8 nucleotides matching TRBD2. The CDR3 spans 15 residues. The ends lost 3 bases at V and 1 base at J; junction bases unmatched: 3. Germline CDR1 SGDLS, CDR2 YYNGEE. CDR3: CASSGGLGSYNEQFF. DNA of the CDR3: TGTGCCAGCAGCGGGGGACTAGGATCCTACAATGAGCAGTTCTTC. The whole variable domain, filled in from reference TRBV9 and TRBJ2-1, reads DSGVTQTPKHLITATGQRVTLRCSPRSGDLSVYWYQQSLDQGLQFLIQYYNGEERAKGNILERFSAQQFPDLHSELNLSSLELGDSALYFCASSGGLGSYNEQFFGPGTRLTVL.

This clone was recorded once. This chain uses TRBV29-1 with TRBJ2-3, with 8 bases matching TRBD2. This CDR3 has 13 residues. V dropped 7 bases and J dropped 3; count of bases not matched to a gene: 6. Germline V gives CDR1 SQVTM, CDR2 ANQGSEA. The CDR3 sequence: CSGREGGTDTQYF. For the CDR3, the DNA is TGCAGCGGTCGGGAGGGGGGAACAGATACGCAGTATTTT.

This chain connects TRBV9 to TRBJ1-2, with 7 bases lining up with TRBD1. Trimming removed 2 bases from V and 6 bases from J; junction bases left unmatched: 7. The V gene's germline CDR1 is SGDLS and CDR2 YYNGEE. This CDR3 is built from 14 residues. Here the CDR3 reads CASSVPGQLNGYTF. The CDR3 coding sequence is TGTGCCAGCAGCGTCCCGGGACAGTTAAATGGCTACACCTTC.

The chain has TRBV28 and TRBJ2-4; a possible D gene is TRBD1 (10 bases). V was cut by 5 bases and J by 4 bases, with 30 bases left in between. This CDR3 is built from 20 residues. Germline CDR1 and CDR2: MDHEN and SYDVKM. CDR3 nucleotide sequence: TGTGCCAGCAGTCCCGACAGGGGGCAGACTAGCGGCTCTGGAAAAAACATTCAGTACTTC. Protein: CASSPDRGQTSGSGKNIQYF.

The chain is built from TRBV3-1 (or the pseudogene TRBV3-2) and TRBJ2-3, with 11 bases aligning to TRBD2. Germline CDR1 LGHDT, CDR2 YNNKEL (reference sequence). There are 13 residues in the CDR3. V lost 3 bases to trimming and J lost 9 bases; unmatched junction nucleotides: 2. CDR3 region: CASSHRTSGTQYF. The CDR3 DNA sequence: TGTGCCAGCAGCCATAGGACTAGCGGGACGCAGTATTTT.

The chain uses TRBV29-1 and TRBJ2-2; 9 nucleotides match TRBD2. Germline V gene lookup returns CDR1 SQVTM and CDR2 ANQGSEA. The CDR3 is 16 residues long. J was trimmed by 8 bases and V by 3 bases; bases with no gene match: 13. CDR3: CSVEFTAGGRLGELFF. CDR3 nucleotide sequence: TGCAGCGTTGAGTTTACGGCGGGAGGGAGGTTAGGGGAGCTGTTTTTT.

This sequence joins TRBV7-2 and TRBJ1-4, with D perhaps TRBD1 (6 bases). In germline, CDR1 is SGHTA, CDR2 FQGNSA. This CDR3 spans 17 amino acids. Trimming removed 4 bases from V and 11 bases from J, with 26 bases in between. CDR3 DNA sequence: TGTGCCAGCAGCTCATCCTCAGGGGCGGGGGGTATAAGGAAACTGTTTTTT. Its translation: CASSSSSGAGGIRKLFF.

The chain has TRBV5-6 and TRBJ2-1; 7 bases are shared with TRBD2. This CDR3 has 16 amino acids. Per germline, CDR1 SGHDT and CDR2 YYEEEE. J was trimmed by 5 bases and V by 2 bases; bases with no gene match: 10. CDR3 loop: CASSFLTSGTNNEQFF. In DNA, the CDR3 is TGTGCCAGCAGCTTCCTCACAAGCGGGACCAACAATGAGCAGTTCTTC.

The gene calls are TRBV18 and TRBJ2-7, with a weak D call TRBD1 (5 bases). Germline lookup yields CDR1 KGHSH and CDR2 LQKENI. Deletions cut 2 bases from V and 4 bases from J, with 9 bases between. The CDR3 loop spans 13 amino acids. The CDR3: CASSPSGSYEQYF. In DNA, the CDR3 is TGTGCCAGCTCACCATCAGGGTCTTACGAGCAGTACTTC. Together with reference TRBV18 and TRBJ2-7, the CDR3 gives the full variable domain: NAGVMQNPRHLVRRRGQEARLRCSPMKGHSHVYWYRQLPEEGLKFMVYLQKENIIDESGMPKERFSAEFPKEGPSILRIQQVVRGDSAAYFCASSPSGSYEQYFGPGTRLTVT.

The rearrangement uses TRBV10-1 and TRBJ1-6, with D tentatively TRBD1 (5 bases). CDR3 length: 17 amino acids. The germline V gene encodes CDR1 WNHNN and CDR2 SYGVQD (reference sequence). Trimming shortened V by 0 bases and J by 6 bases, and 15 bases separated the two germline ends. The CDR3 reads CASSESNRGTLNSPLHF. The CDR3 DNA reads TGCGCCAGCAGTGAGTCGAATCGGGGGACCCTTAATTCACCCCTCCACTTT.

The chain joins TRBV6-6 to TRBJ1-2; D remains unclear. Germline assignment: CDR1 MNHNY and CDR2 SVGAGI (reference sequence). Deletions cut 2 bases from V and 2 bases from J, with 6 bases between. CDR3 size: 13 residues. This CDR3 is CASSYPSNYGYTF. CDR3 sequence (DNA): TGTGCCAGCAGTTACCCCTCGAACTATGGCTACACCTTC.

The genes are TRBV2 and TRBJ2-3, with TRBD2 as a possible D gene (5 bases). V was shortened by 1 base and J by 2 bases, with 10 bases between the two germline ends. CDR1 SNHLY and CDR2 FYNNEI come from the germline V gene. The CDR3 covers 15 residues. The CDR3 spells CASSEGRGFTDTQYF. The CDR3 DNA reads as TGTGCCAGCAGTGAAGGCCGGGGTTTCACAGATACGCAGTATTTT.